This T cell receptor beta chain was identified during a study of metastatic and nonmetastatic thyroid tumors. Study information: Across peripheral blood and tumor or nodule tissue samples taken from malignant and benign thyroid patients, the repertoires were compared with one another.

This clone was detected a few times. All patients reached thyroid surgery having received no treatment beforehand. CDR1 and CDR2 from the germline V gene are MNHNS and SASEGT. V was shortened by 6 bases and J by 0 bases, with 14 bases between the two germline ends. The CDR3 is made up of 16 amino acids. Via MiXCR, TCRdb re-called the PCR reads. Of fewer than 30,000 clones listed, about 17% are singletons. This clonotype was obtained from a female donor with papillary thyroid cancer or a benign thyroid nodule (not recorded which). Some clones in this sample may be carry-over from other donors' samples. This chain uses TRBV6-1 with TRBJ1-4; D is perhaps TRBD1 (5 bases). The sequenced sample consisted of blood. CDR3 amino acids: CASRDRDPATNEKLFF. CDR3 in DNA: TGTGCCAGCAGGGACCGGGACCCAGCAACTAATGAAAAACTGTTTTTT.